The 2 T cell receptor beta chains given below trace back to one sample, sequenced in a study of response to subunit inactivated influenza vaccine (dated by TCRdb to 2016 to 2019). The sample's time point label is to be understood as: 45 days after influenza vaccine administration. Library method: RT-PCR. TCRdb names Illumina HiSeq 2500 as the instrument used. TCRdb ran its own pipeline on the public reads, namely fastp trimming at Q25 and MiXCR clone calling, and kept in-frame beta chains. Every CDR3 protein is listed once, alongside the most common genes and DNA of its rows. This sample comprises 450,000 to 500,000 distinct CDR3 sequences, 9.5% to 13% of them detected only once. The ten largest clones add up to more than 10% of the sample. This specimen consisted of PBMCs from blood, obtained around seven weeks after vaccination. The receptors were gathered from a middle-aged man who received an inactivated influenza vaccine. Donor details come from another sample of the same person, matched by shared clones.

Many counts were recorded for this clonotype. CDR3 DNA sequence: TGCAGTGCTAGAGATCTTCGAACGGGACAGGGAGGCACCGGGGAGCTGTTTTTT. Its translation is CSARDLRTGQGGTGELFF. This chain uses TRBV20-1 with TRBJ2-2; 9 nucleotides line up with TRBD1. This CDR3 is built from 18 residues. Losses at the gene ends were 0 bases for V and 4 bases for J; bases not matched to a gene: 12. Germline values: CDR1 DFQATT, CDR2 SNEGSKA (reference sequence).

The V gene is TRBV7-9, the J gene TRBJ2-7, with D possibly matching TRBD1 (6 bases). Germline V gives CDR1 SEHNR, CDR2 FQNEAQ (reference sequence). This CDR3 is 14 amino acids long. Trimming removed 5 bases at V and 6 bases at J, with 17 bases between. As DNA, the CDR3 is TGTGCCAGCAGCCAACCCGACAGGAAGGGCGAGCAGTACTTC. It specifies CASSQPDRKGEQYF.